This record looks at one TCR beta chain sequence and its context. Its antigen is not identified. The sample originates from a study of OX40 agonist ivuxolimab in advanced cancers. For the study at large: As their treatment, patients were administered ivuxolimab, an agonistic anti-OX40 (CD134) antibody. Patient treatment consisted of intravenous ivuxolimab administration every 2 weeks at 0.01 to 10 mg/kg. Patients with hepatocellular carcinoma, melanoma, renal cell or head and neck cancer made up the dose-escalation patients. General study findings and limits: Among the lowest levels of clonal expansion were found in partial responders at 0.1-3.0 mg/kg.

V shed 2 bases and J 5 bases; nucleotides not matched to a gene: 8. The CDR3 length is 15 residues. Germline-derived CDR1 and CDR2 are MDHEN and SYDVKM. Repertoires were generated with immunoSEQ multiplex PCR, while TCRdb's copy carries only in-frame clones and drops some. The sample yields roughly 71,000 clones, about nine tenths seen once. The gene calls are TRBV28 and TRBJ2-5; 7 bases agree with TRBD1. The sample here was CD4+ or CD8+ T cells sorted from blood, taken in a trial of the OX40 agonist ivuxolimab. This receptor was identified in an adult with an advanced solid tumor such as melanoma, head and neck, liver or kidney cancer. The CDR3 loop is CASSLQGVPTETQYF. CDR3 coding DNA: TGTGCCAGCAGTTTACAGGGGGTCCCCACGGAGACCCAGTACTTC.